The text below deals with one TCR beta chain. What it binds is unknown. Clones were sequenced by immunoSEQ multiplex PCR, and TCRdb holds only the in-frame ones, with some missing. The sample has approximately 140,000 clones; around 88% are singletons. V lost 2 bases, J lost 0 bases, and 5 bases stayed unmatched. The CDR3 has 17 amino acids. Per the germline V gene, CDR1 is KGHSH and CDR2 is LQKENI. The data originate from a study of T cell responses to AZD1222 COVID-19 vaccine. Study as a whole: Second-dose schedules of about 4 or about 12 weeks were combined.

Study-wide points: It was only a handful of AZD1222 recipients who were seropositive at baseline. Nearly half of spike-specific TCRs reportedly go after variant regions that carry no mutations. Most donors were white British, females outnumbered males, and clonal diversity was possibly underestimated.

The rearrangement uses TRBV18 and TRBJ1-3; the match to TRBD1 covers 9 bases. Sample: peripheral blood, taken on day 0 of AZD1222 vaccination. This clonotype was sampled from an adult in good health. CDR3 loop: CASSPSRTGVSGNTIYF. Here the CDR3 DNA reads TGTGCCAGCTCACCATCTCGGACAGGGGTCTCTGGAAACACCATATATTTT.